The source of this T cell receptor beta chain is a study of T cell responses to AZD1222 COVID-19 vaccine. Some clones are missing from TCRdb's copy, which holds only in-frame ones; the method was immunoSEQ multiplex PCR. The repertoire holds about 110,000 clones, with roughly 86% as singletons. Germline trimming cut 0 bases from V and 6 bases from J; bases unmatched to any gene: 5. CDR3 length equals 16 residues. Germline-derived CDR1 and CDR2 are SGDLS and YYNGEE. The rearrangement links TRBV9 to TRBJ2-1, with 11 bases identical to TRBD2. The sequence was collected from an adult in good health. The sample here was peripheral blood, taken on day 0 of MenACWY control vaccination. Here the CDR3 DNA reads TGTGCCAGCAGCGTAGGCGGGACTAGCGGTCCCAATGAGCAGTTCTTC. Residues: CASSVGGTSGPNEQFF.